This T cell receptor beta chain emerged from a study of blood T cell repertoires in COVID-19. Study overall: Samples taken during acute and convalescent COVID-19 were collected in the United States, Italy and Spain.

V dropped 0 bases and J dropped 8; count of bases not matched to a gene: 6. The CDR3 is 14 amino acids. Germline V CDR1 and CDR2: SGHTS, YDEGEE. As handled by the study authors: Amplification of reference gene primers provided the estimated nucleated cell counts. Sequencing was performed with immunoSEQ multiplex PCR; in TCRdb, only in-frame clones are kept and a portion is missing. The D gene and trimming were derived from the DNA, and the V and J assignments and clone size from that table. Of roughly 360,000 clones listed, about 89% were seen once; the top ten hold approximately 1.2%. The study assigned cohorts using participant-reported clinical history. What the recovered Cohort 3 donors had was two negative PCRs, clearance, or symptom resolution.

This receptor was taken from a young man who had recovered from COVID-19. Specimen: PBMCs or T cells enriched from blood (not recorded which). The V gene is TRBV5-8, the J gene TRBJ1-2, with 8 bases identical to TRBD1. The DNA of the CDR3 is TGTGCCAGCAGCTTGGCTACACAGGGGGTAGGCTACACCTTC. The encoded protein is CASSLATQGVGYTF.